Described below is a single T cell receptor beta chain sequence and its context. What it binds is not known. Investigators reverse transcribed all isolated RNA, so they sequenced expressed TCRB transcripts. Profiled with immunoSEQ multiplex PCR; TCRdb holds only in-frame clones, not every one. The sample records 40,000 or so clones, roughly 68% being singletons. The entry originates in a study of beta chain features in type 1 diabetes. Looking at the study overall: The study found patients and healthy donors alike in age, gender and cell yields.

Trimming at V came to 3 bases and at J to 2 bases, leaving 10 bases not matched to a gene. This CDR3 has 17 amino acids. Germline CDR1 LNHDA, CDR2 SQIVND (reference sequence). General study points: In all four CD4+ subsets, TCRB CDR3 length was significantly, moderately reduced in type 1 diabetes. Comparison showed that naive, central memory and Treg TCRB repertoires appeared more similar among patients than among healthy donors. Shorter templates might be favored by PCR, equally in patients and controls.

Input material: Tregs from blood. The chain recombines TRBV19 with TRBJ2-1; TRBD1 matches 7 bases. The sequence derives from a woman younger than 30 with type 1 diabetes. As DNA, the CDR3 is TGTGCCAGTAGTATTTCTCTAGGGGGCCTCCCCTACAATGAGCAGTTCTTC. Amino acids: CASSISLGGLPYNEQFF.